The 26 T cell receptor beta chains given below trace back to one sample, sequenced in a study of cytomegalovirus exposure and HLA in healthy donors. The PCR was carried out with 60 Vbeta primers and 13 Jbeta primers. Sequencing was performed with immunoSEQ multiplex PCR; in TCRdb, only in-frame clones are kept and a portion is missing. The sample has some 110,000 clones, roughly 73% seen once. The sample consisted of PBMCs. The receptors originated from a woman between 25 and 40 years old in good health and CMV-seronegative.

The chain combines TRBV4-3 with TRBJ2-2; 8 nucleotides align to TRBD1. Germline V CDR1 and CDR2: LGHNA, YSLEER. The CDR3 covers 16 residues. V lost 4 bases and J lost 6; bases outside the gene matches: 10. In nucleotides, the CDR3 is TGCGCCAGCAGCCCAGATAGGGGACAGGTATCCGGGGAGCTGTTTTTT. Amino acid sequence: CASSPDRGQVSGELFF.

This clone was recorded only once. This chain joins TRBV7-8 and TRBJ1-4; 9 bases line up with TRBD1. The CDR3 is made up of 16 amino acids. V lost 5 bases, J lost 4 bases, and 8 bases stayed unmatched. The germline V gene encodes CDR1 SGHVS and CDR2 FQNEAQ. The CDR3 bases are TGTGCCAGCAGCCAGTCAACAGGGGGCCTTAATGAAAAACTGTTTTTT. Translation: CASSQSTGGLNEKLFF.

V and J are TRBV11-3 and TRBJ1-4; 10 bases match TRBD1. Germline V lookup: CDR1 SGHNT, CDR2 YENEEA. Germline trimming cut 5 bases from V and 6 bases from J; bases unmatched to any gene: 3. CDR3 length: 14 residues. CDR3 DNA sequence: TGTGCCAGCAGCCCCGGACAGGGGGATGAAAAACTGTTTTTT. Translating gives CASSPGQGDEKLFF.

The chain has TRBV2 and TRBJ2-7, with 8 positions matching TRBD1. CDR1 is SNHLY and CDR2 is FYNNEI in the germline V gene. This CDR3 comprises 12 residues. Unmatched junction bases numbered 4, after V lost 7 bases and J lost 5 bases. CDR3 amino acids: CASNQDRDEQYF. In DNA form, the CDR3 reads TGTGCCAGCAATCAGGACAGGGACGAGCAGTACTTC. Looking up the rest from reference TRBV2 and TRBJ2-7 gives the full variable domain: EPEVTQTPSHQVTQMGQEVILRCVPISNHLYFYWYRQILGQKVEFLVSFYNNEISEKSEIFDDQFSVERPDGSNFTLKIRSTKLEDSAMYFCASNQDRDEQYFGPGTRLTVT.

A note on this clone: The sample has other DNA sequences that encode this CDR3 too. The gene calls are TRBV20-1 and TRBJ1-1; D is unclear. This CDR3 region has 11 residues. V lost 3 bases and J lost 4, with 6 bases in between. Germline lookup yields CDR1 DFQATT and CDR2 SNEGSKA (reference sequence). The CDR3 bases are TGCAGTGCTAGGGGCCCCACTGAAGCTTTCTTT. Its translation is CSARGPTEAFF.

V usage is TRBV12-5 and J usage is TRBJ2-2; 8 nucleotides line up with TRBD2. V lost 2 bases and J lost 4; bases outside the gene matches: 6. The CDR3 length is 16 residues. Germline CDR1 LGHNT, CDR2 FRNRAP. CDR3 nucleotides: TGTGCTAGTGGTTTGTCCCTAGCGGGCCCCACCGGGGAGCTGTTTTTT. Translating it yields CASGLSLAGPTGELFF.

This chain connects TRBV5-6 to TRBJ2-3; 9 positions match TRBD1. V dropped 3 bases and J dropped 5; count of bases not matched to a gene: 7. CDR1 SGHDT and CDR2 YYEEEE come from the germline V gene. This CDR3 region has 15 residues. The CDR3 nucleotides are TGTGCCAGCAGCTATCGCGGACAGGGGATAGATACGCAGTATTTT. Translation gives CASSYRGQGIDTQYF.

The rearrangement joins TRBV7-9 to TRBJ2-2; the D gene is possibly TRBD2 (6 bases). V was cut by 5 bases and J by 4 bases, with 17 bases left in between. This CDR3 contains 16 residues. Germline V CDR1 and CDR2: SEHNR, FQNEAQ (reference sequence). The CDR3 here is CASSPQAGWGTGELFF. The DNA of the CDR3 is TGTGCCAGCAGCCCGCAAGCGGGCTGGGGCACCGGGGAGCTGTTTTTT. The complete variable domain, with remaining parts taken from reference TRBV7-9 and TRBJ2-2, reads DTGVSQNPRHKITKRGQNVTFRCDPISEHNRLYWYRQTLGQGPEFLTYFQNEAQLEKSRLLSDRFSAERPKGSFSTLEIQRTEQGDSAMYLCASSPQAGWGTGELFFGEGSRLTVL.

The chain has TRBV19 and TRBJ2-7, with D perhaps TRBD1 (6 bases). V was pared by 10 bases and J by 6 bases, with 19 bases between. From germline, CDR1 is LNHDA and CDR2 SQIVND (reference sequence). This CDR3 is built from 13 residues. CDR3 amino acids: CATRGRGSPEQYF. The CDR3 nucleotides are TGTGCCACCAGGGGCAGGGGCTCTCCCGAGCAGTACTTC.

The V call is TRBV7-2, the J call TRBJ2-2; maybe TRBD2 (6 bases). The germline V and J ends were trimmed by 10 bases and 6 bases, with 15 bases remaining between them. Germline V lookup: CDR1 SGHTA, CDR2 FQGNSA. The CDR3 runs 13 residues. The CDR3 here is CANSEGIPGELFF. The DNA for the CDR3 is TGTGCCAACTCGGAGGGGATCCCCGGGGAGCTGTTTTTT.

The chain employs TRBV30 and TRBJ2-7; 7 nucleotides match TRBD2. This CDR3 comprises 16 residues. After removal of 3 bases from V and 5 bases from J, the junction contained 16 bases not matched to a gene. The germline V gene has CDR1 GTSNPN and CDR2 SVGIG (reference sequence). The DNA of the CDR3 is TGTGCCTGGAGCGCTTCCCCTGAGCGGGAAGGTGACGAGCAGTACTTC. This gives the protein CAWSASPEREGDEQYF.

The J gene is TRBJ2-5, the V gene TRBV4-2; 7 nucleotides match TRBD1. The CDR3 totals 16 residues. With 1 base clipped from V and 2 bases from J, the junction kept 7 bases outside the gene matches. In germline, CDR1 is LGHNA, CDR2 YNFKEQ. CDR3 protein: CASSQAPDRAQETQYF. As DNA, the CDR3 is TGTGCCAGCAGCCAAGCACCCGACAGGGCTCAAGAGACCCAGTACTTC.

CDR3 sequence: CASRLEGQGPYGYTF. For the CDR3, the DNA is TGTGCCAGCAGGTTAGAGGGACAGGGTCCCTATGGCTACACCTTC. The chain carries TRBV6-5 and TRBJ1-2, with TRBD1 matching 9 bases. Germline trimming cut 6 bases from V and 4 bases from J; bases unmatched to any gene: 9. The CDR3 runs to 15 residues. The germline CDR1 and CDR2 sequences are MNHEY and SVGAGI.

The genes are TRBV5-1 and TRBJ1-2; the D is unclear. V shed 0 bases and J shed 1 base, with 13 bases lying between them. The CDR3 is 16 residues long. Germline assignment: CDR1 SGHRS and CDR2 YFSETQ. The CDR3 protein is CASSLGDTGSNYGYTF. The CDR3 DNA reads as TGCGCCAGCAGCTTGGGTGACACCGGGAGTAACTATGGCTACACCTTC.

This chain connects TRBV7-8 to TRBJ2-5; TRBD2 agrees at 10 bases. Germline trimming cut 2 bases from V and 4 bases from J; bases unmatched to any gene: 10. This CDR3 region has 17 residues. Germline V lookup: CDR1 SGHVS, CDR2 FQNEAQ. CDR3 bases: TGTGCCAGCAGCTTATCGACACTAGCGGGGTTCGGAGAGACCCAGTACTTC. It yields the protein CASSLSTLAGFGETQYF.

The rearrangement links TRBV6-6 to TRBJ2-7; unclear D gene. Germline V gene sequence: CDR1 MNHNY, CDR2 SVGAGI (reference sequence). The CDR3 has 13 amino acids. V dropped 0 bases and J dropped 4 bases, with 7 bases sitting between them. The CDR3 spells CASSYSSFYEQYF. The CDR3 region has the DNA TGTGCCAGCAGTTACTCCTCTTTTTACGAGCAGTACTTC.

This chain uses TRBV6-5 with TRBJ1-1; D gene unclear. This CDR3 is built from 14 residues. Deletions cut 6 bases from V and 1 base from J, with 12 bases between. Germline-derived CDR1 and CDR2 are MNHEY and SVGAGI. For the CDR3, the DNA is TGTGCCAGCAGGGGCCCTGGGAGGAACACTGAAGCTTTCTTT. Encoded protein: CASRGPGRNTEAFF.

This clone showed up just once. V gene TRBV15 combines with J gene TRBJ1-2; 7 positions agree with TRBD1. CDR3 length equals 14 residues. The germline CDR1 and CDR2 sequences are LNHNV and YYDKDF (reference sequence). V lost 1 base and J lost 8; bases outside the gene matches: 7. CDR3 protein: CATSRGTGIGGYTF. CDR3 DNA: TGTGCCACCAGCAGAGGGACAGGAATCGGAGGCTACACCTTC.

Details on this clone: A junction end diverges from the germline sequence, so it may reflect a read error. The gene calls are TRBV25-1 and TRBJ2-5; D not resolved. In germline, CDR1 is MGHDK, CDR2 SYGVNS. The length of the CDR3 is 14 residues. Here the CDR3 reads CSSSNHYSSETQYF. The DNA of the CDR3 is TGTTCCAGCAGTAACCACTACTCTTCGGAGACCCAGTACTTC.

This clone has more than one count but fewer than ten. V usage is TRBV4-3 and J usage is TRBJ1-5; D remains ambiguous. The germline CDR1 and CDR2 sequences are LGHNA and YSLEER. V was shortened by 0 bases and J by 8 bases, with 14 bases between the two germline ends. The CDR3 sequence is 15 residues long. The CDR3 sequence: CASSQDIFGVEPQHF. Written as DNA, the CDR3 is TGCGCCAGCAGCCAAGATATTTTCGGGGTAGAGCCCCAGCATTTT.

This clone was seen a handful of times. J is TRBJ2-2 and V is TRBV14; 7 positions agree with TRBD1. This CDR3 is built from 15 residues. V trimming: 1 base; J trimming: 5 bases; junction bases outside the gene matches: 4. Germline V CDR1 and CDR2: SGHDN, FVKESK. The CDR3 nucleotides are TGTGCCAGCAGCCAAGTGGGACAGAGTACCGGGGAGCTGTTTTTT. Translating it yields CASSQVGQSTGELFF.

The chain employs TRBV7-2 and TRBJ2-7; no definite D call. This CDR3 has 14 amino acids. CDR1 is SGHTA and CDR2 is FQGNSA in the germline V gene. V lost 1 base and J 4 bases, leaving 11 bases between the germline ends. The CDR3 sequence: CASSLDQKIYEQYF. The CDR3 DNA reads TGTGCCAGCAGCTTAGATCAAAAAATTTACGAGCAGTACTTC. Using reference TRBV7-2 and TRBJ2-7 for the parts outside the CDR3, the full variable domain is GAGVSQSPSNKVTEKGKDVELRCDPISGHTALYWYRQSLGQGLEFLIYFQGNSAPDKSGLPSDRFSAERTGGSVSTLTIQRTQQEDSAVYLCASSLDQKIYEQYFGPGTRLTVT.

The chain carries TRBV29-1 and TRBJ1-3; D gene unclear. Trimming pared 6 bases from V and 0 bases from J, leaving 12 bases between. Per the germline V gene, CDR1 is SQVTM and CDR2 is ANQGSEA. The CDR3 has 14 residues. CDR3 DNA: TGCAGCGTCCTAGACGGCAACTCTGGAAACACCATATATTTT. Protein product: CSVLDGNSGNTIYF.

The chain combines TRBV6-5 with TRBJ1-5; D perhaps matches TRBD1 (5 bases). Germline-derived CDR1 and CDR2 are MNHEY and SVGAGI. The CDR3 has 15 residues. Trimming took 6 bases from V and 1 from J, leaving 13 bases between them. The CDR3 reads CASSPQGGSNQPQHF. The CDR3 region has the DNA TGTGCCAGCAGCCCCCAGGGAGGAAGCAATCAGCCCCAGCATTTT.

V gene TRBV6-6 combines with J gene TRBJ1-2; TRBD1 is a possible D gene (6 bases). The CDR3 is made up of 13 amino acids. The V gene's germline CDR1 is MNHNY and CDR2 SVGAGI (reference sequence). Trimming cost V 4 bases and J 5 bases, with 11 bases left between them. In DNA form, the CDR3 reads TGTGCCAGCAGTTTCAGGACAGATTATGGCTACACCTTC. It is translated as CASSFRTDYGYTF.

This clone was seen just once. In nucleotides, the CDR3 is TGTGCCAGCAGTTACGGGGGGCTTAGCGGGAGCTGGGTGCAGTACTTC. It translates to CASSYGGLSGSWVQYF. The chain joins TRBV6-5 to TRBJ2-7; 9 positions match TRBD2. From germline, CDR1 is MNHEY and CDR2 SVGAGI. The junction had 14 bases not matched to a gene; V was cut back by 2 bases and J by 9 bases. This CDR3 contains 16 residues.